Sequencing of this T cell receptor beta chain was carried out in a study of blood T cell repertoires in COVID-19. Study-wide context: The analysed material was cDNA or gDNA that came from T cells, B-cell-depleted T cells, or PBMCs.

Measured with immunoSEQ multiplex PCR; TCRdb has only the in-frame clones, and not every one. There are 95,000 or so clones in the sample; around 74% occur only once, and around a sixth lies in the top ten. Source material: peripheral blood. The source of this sequence is an elderly woman with active or convalescent COVID-19.

CDR3 nucleotide sequence: TGTGCCAGCTCCCTCGCACAGGGGACGTATGAAAAACTGTTTTTT. Its translation is CASSLAQGTYEKLFF. The rearrangement uses TRBV18 and TRBJ1-4, with 7 nucleotides matching TRBD1. J gave up 6 bases and V 6 bases, and 10 bases lay outside the gene matches. Germline-derived CDR1 and CDR2 are KGHSH and LQKENI. The CDR3 consists of 15 residues.